This entry concerns a single T cell receptor (beta chain). Its matching antigen is unknown. Every patient had relapsed following autologous stem cell transplantation, and cohorts differed in brentuximab vedotin exposure. Thawed PBMCs yielded CD4+ T cells through magnetic negative selection. The entry originates in a study of PD-1 blockade in classical Hodgkin lymphoma. Study-level points and caveats: Reported findings placed baseline TCR diversity lower in newly diagnosed patients (compared with healthy donors).

The data were produced by immunoSEQ multiplex PCR, yet TCRdb's version contains in-frame clones alone and is incomplete. Here the sample spans 10,000 to 15,000 clones, roughly 90% being singletons. The germline gives CDR1 MNHEY, CDR2 SVGAGI. The CDR3 contains 15 residues. V lost 5 bases and J 2 bases, leaving 13 bases between the germline ends. The receptor's source is a human donor with classical Hodgkin lymphoma. The rearrangement joins TRBV6-5 to TRBJ1-3, with a weak D call TRBD1 (5 bases). Here the sequenced sample was CD4+ T cells from blood, taken at baseline. The CDR3 loop is CASSQRTTAGNTIYF. The CDR3 DNA sequence: TGTGCCAGCAGTCAGCGAACGACAGCTGGAAACACCATATATTTT.